Following are 27 T cell receptor beta chains from one sample sequenced in a study of Tregs in tolerant kidney transplant recipients. Recipients received nonmyeloablative bone marrow transplants from related graft donors, with transient mixed chimerism. Assay: immunoSEQ multiplex PCR; the TCRdb copy retains only in-frame clones and omits some. The sample contains about 50,000 clones, approximately 89% of which appear only once. Sequencing was performed on CD8+ T cells from blood (PBMCs), taken 12 months after the transplant. The origin of the receptors is a human patient who received a combined kidney and bone marrow transplant. The graft donor may account for some of the T cells.

The chain links TRBV10-1 to TRBJ2-7; TRBD2 matches at 13 bases. The CDR3 consists of 15 residues. V shed 7 bases, J shed 2 bases, and the junction held 5 bases outside the gene matches. Looked up from germline, CDR1 is WNHNN and CDR2 is SYGVQD (reference sequence). CDR3 loop: CASIGLAGVAYEQYF. The DNA of the CDR3 is TGCGCCAGCATTGGACTAGCGGGAGTGGCCTACGAGCAGTACTTC.

The chain links TRBV5-4 to TRBJ2-7; 8 positions agree with TRBD2. CDR1 is SGHNT, CDR2 YYREEE, per germline (reference sequence). The CDR3 runs 16 residues. Germline trimming cut 4 bases from V and 2 bases from J; bases unmatched to any gene: 11. This CDR3 is CASSQDPFSGAYEQYF. The DNA for the CDR3 is TGTGCCAGCAGCCAAGATCCGTTTAGCGGGGCCTACGAGCAGTACTTC.

The rearrangement links TRBV5-1 to TRBJ2-1; no clear D. This CDR3 contains 15 residues. V lost 0 bases, J lost 0 bases, and 7 bases lay in between. CDR1 and CDR2 from the germline V gene are SGHRS and YFSETQ. CDR3 protein: CASSLARNSYNEQFF. In DNA form, the CDR3 reads TGCGCCAGCAGCTTGGCTAGAAACTCCTACAATGAGCAGTTCTTC.

The chain employs TRBV15 and TRBJ2-3; the match to TRBD2 covers 9 bases. There are 17 residues in the CDR3. V was clipped by 0 bases and J by 3 bases; unmatched bases: 7. The germline gives CDR1 LNHNV, CDR2 YYDKDF (reference sequence). The CDR3 coding sequence is TGTGCCACCAGCAGAGATAGGCTAGCGGGAAGGACAGATACGCAGTATTTT. Its translation is CATSRDRLAGRTDTQYF.

This clone was detected many times. This chain links TRBV7-9 with TRBJ2-2, with D unclear. Germline V gene data show CDR1 as SEHNR and CDR2 as FQNEAQ (reference sequence). This CDR3 region has 14 residues. The V end lost 0 bases, the J end lost 6 bases, and 8 bases lay between the germline ends. CDR3 sequence (DNA): TGTGCCAGCAGCTTAGCAATTGAGGCCGGGGAGCTGTTTTTT. It encodes CASSLAIEAGELFF.

CDR3 in amino acids: CASTLAGVRNEQFF. The CDR3 nucleotides read TGTGCCAGTACACTAGCGGGAGTGCGGAATGAGCAGTTCTTC. The V gene is TRBV19, the J gene TRBJ2-1; 11 bases are shared with TRBD2. The CDR3 runs to 14 residues. V lost 7 bases and J lost 7; bases outside the gene matches: 6. Per germline, CDR1 LNHDA and CDR2 SQIVND (reference sequence).

This chain links TRBV4-1 with TRBJ2-7, with TRBD1 identical over 7 bases. The V gene's germline CDR1 is MGHRA and CDR2 YSYEKL. V shed 3 bases, J shed 11 bases, and the junction held 13 bases outside the gene matches. This CDR3 has 14 residues. The CDR3 coding sequence is TGCGCCAGCAGCCATCCCCAACAGGGGAACGAAAAGTACTTC. It yields the protein CASSHPQQGNEKYF.

V gene TRBV11-2 combines with J gene TRBJ2-7; TRBD2 aligns across 11 bases. V was pared by 5 bases and J by 4 bases, with 7 bases of the junction left unmatched. Germline-derived CDR1 and CDR2 are SGHAT and FQNNGV. The length of the CDR3 is 15 residues. The CDR3 reads CASSPLAGGEYEQYF. In DNA, the CDR3 is TGTGCCAGCAGCCCCCTAGCGGGGGGCGAATACGAGCAGTACTTC.

The chain couples TRBV4-3 to TRBJ2-7, with 7 bases matching TRBD1. Per the germline V gene, CDR1 is LGHNA and CDR2 is YSLEER. There are 15 residues in the CDR3. V trimming: 1 base; J trimming: 1 base; junction bases outside the gene matches: 4. The CDR3 loop is CASSQALTGSYEQYF. The CDR3 DNA follows: TGCGCCAGCAGCCAAGCCCTGACAGGGTCCTACGAGCAGTACTTC.

This chain connects TRBV27 to TRBJ1-1, with a possible D match to TRBD1 (5 bases). V gave up 3 bases and J gave up 7 bases, with 12 bases separating them. The CDR3 spans 13 residues. Germline CDR1 and CDR2: MNHEY and SMNVEV (reference sequence). The CDR3 reads CASSFQGSGEAFF. The CDR3, as DNA: TGTGCCAGCAGTTTCCAGGGTTCGGGTGAAGCTTTCTTT.

The gene calls are TRBV11-2 and TRBJ2-7, with 7 bases that match TRBD1. V shed 3 bases and J 2 bases; nucleotides not matched to a gene: 4. Germline loops: CDR1 SGHAT, CDR2 FQNNGV. This CDR3 has 14 amino acids. CDR3 loop: CASSFSQGAYEQYF. CDR3 in DNA: TGTGCCAGCAGCTTCTCTCAGGGGGCCTACGAGCAGTACTTC.

The chain is built from TRBV28 and TRBJ2-7, with TRBD2 matching 8 bases. CDR1 and CDR2 (germline): MDHEN, SYDVKM. This CDR3 spans 21 amino acids. V lost 4 bases, J lost 1 base, and 24 bases stayed unmatched. The CDR3 nucleotides read TGTGCCAGCAGTTCATTGACGCCGGGACTAGAAAAGGGATTTCAGTCCTACGAGCAGTACTTC. This gives the protein CASSSLTPGLEKGFQSYEQYF.

V gene TRBV5-6 combines with J gene TRBJ2-7, with 8 nucleotides matching TRBD2. This CDR3 is built from 17 residues. V lost 0 bases, J lost 1 base, and 9 bases stayed unmatched. Per the germline V gene, CDR1 is SGHDT and CDR2 is YYEEEE. The chain's CDR3 is CASSLELRGGFSYEQYF. CDR3 sequence (DNA): TGTGCCAGCAGCTTGGAATTACGGGGGGGTTTTTCCTACGAGCAGTACTTC.

The J gene is TRBJ1-3, the V gene TRBV7-2, with unresolved D. The CDR3 sequence is 18 residues long. The germline V and J ends were trimmed by 5 bases and 4 bases, with 24 bases remaining between them. The germline CDR1 and CDR2 sequences are SGHTA and FQGNSA. This chain's CDR3 is CASSPWADPYPFGNTIYF. The CDR3 bases are TGTGCCAGCAGCCCCTGGGCCGATCCTTATCCCTTCGGAAACACCATATATTTT.

V gene TRBV4-3 combines with J gene TRBJ1-1; D is possibly TRBD1 (5 bases). The CDR3 length is 15 residues. Germline CDR1 and CDR2: LGHNA and YSLEER. V lost 1 base and J lost 8, with 17 bases in between. The CDR3 sequence is CASSQGPGGVVEAFF. The CDR3 DNA reads as TGCGCCAGCAGCCAAGGTCCGGGAGGGGTGGTCGAAGCTTTCTTT.

This clone appeared a single time. The gene calls are TRBV19 and TRBJ2-7, with 7 bases matching TRBD1. This CDR3 has 12 amino acids. Losses at the gene ends were 5 bases for V and 4 bases for J; bases not matched to a gene: 2. The V gene's germline CDR1 is LNHDA and CDR2 SQIVND (reference sequence). The CDR3 loop is CASSQGVYEQYF. CDR3 coding DNA: TGTGCCAGTAGTCAGGGGGTGTACGAGCAGTACTTC.

The genes are TRBV7-3 and TRBJ2-2, with a tentative D call TRBD2 (5 bases). This CDR3 contains 15 residues. Trimming stripped 2 bases from V and 2 bases from J, with 9 bases between. CDR1 SGHTA and CDR2 FQGTGA come from the germline V gene. CDR3 DNA sequence: TGTGCCAGCAGCTTAGGAGGAGGTAACACCGGGGAGCTGTTTTTT. The encoded protein is CASSLGGGNTGELFF.

The V gene is TRBV29-1, the J gene TRBJ1-2; no firm D call. CDR3 length: 11 amino acids. V lost 3 bases to trimming and J lost 1 base, with 3 bases between them. Germline CDR1 is SQVTM and CDR2 is ANQGSEA. The CDR3: CSVDFNYGYTF. The CDR3 nucleotides are TGCAGCGTTGACTTTAACTATGGCTACACCTTC.

Only a few counts were recorded for this clone. Its ends do not fully match the called genes, so a read error is possible. The chain combines TRBV4-1 with TRBJ1-4; the D is unclear. The length of the CDR3 is 12 residues. CDR1 MGHRA and CDR2 YSYEKL come from the germline V gene. The CDR3 DNA follows: TGCGCCAGCAGCACAACAAATGAAAAACTGTTTTTT. This encodes CASSTTNEKLFF.

This clone was seen only a few times. This chain uses TRBV5-1 with TRBJ2-7, with 9 bases lining up with TRBD1. CDR3 size: 15 residues. CDR1 is SGHRS and CDR2 is YFSETQ in the germline V gene. The J segment lost 0 bases and the V segment lost 5 bases, leaving 6 bases of the junction unmatched. The CDR3 loop is CASSYDRGDSYEQYF. Here the CDR3 DNA reads TGCGCCAGCAGTTATGACAGGGGGGACTCCTACGAGCAGTACTTC.

The chain couples TRBV9 to TRBJ2-7; possibly TRBD2 for D (6 bases). The germline V gene has CDR1 SGDLS and CDR2 YYNGEE. Between the trimmed V and J ends, which lost 0 bases and 3 bases, there was a span of 13 bases. The CDR3 extends over 15 amino acids. The CDR3 loop is CASSVVDYPHYEQYF. The DNA of the CDR3 is TGTGCCAGCAGCGTAGTGGACTACCCCCACTACGAGCAGTACTTC.

V gene TRBV9 combines with J gene TRBJ2-3; 9 nucleotides match TRBD1. After removal of 0 bases from V and 4 bases from J, the junction contained 6 bases not matched to a gene. In germline, CDR1 is SGDLS, CDR2 YYNGEE. This CDR3 has 16 amino acids. The CDR3 loop reads CASSVEWDRVPDTQYF. The CDR3 DNA follows: TGTGCCAGCAGCGTAGAGTGGGACAGGGTCCCAGATACGCAGTATTTT.

The chain joins TRBV10-3 to TRBJ2-2; the match to TRBD1 covers 7 bases. The CDR3 consists of 13 residues. The V gene end was trimmed by 11 bases and the J gene end by 0 bases; junction bases not matched to a gene: 3. Germline V CDR1 and CDR2: ENHRY, SYGVKD. CDR3 coding DNA: TGTGCCGGACAGGTTACGAACACCGGGGAGCTGTTTTTT. Translation gives CAGQVTNTGELFF.

V and J are TRBV30 and TRBJ1-1; D perhaps matches TRBD1 (5 bases). The germline V and J ends were trimmed by 2 bases and 5 bases, with 24 bases remaining between them. This CDR3 has 17 residues. Germline CDR1 is GTSNPN and CDR2 is SVGIG (reference sequence). CDR3 DNA sequence: TGTGCCTGGAGTTACCGGACAACCCCGAAAGAAGGAACTGAAGCTTTCTTT. Its translation: CAWSYRTTPKEGTEAFF.

V gene TRBV4-1 combines with J gene TRBJ2-3; D ambiguous. The CDR3 length is 14 residues. Germline assignment: CDR1 MGHRA and CDR2 YSYEKL. The V gene lost 5 bases and the J gene lost 4 bases, with 13 bases spanning the gap. The CDR3 DNA follows: TGCGCCAGCAGCGAAGCCCGTTCCGCAGATACGCAGTATTTT. It translates to CASSEARSADTQYF.

By sample share, this clone is medium-sized. The chain links TRBV30 to TRBJ2-1; 12 positions agree with TRBD2. The germline V gene encodes CDR1 GTSNPN and CDR2 SVGIG (reference sequence). With V trimmed by 8 bases and J by 3 bases, 5 bases remained unmatched. This CDR3 spans 14 amino acids. CDR3: CAGLGLAGYNEQFF. DNA for the CDR3: TGTGCCGGATTGGGACTAGCGGGCTACAATGAGCAGTTCTTC.

This clone appeared a single time. This rearrangement joins TRBV6-1 to TRBJ2-1; D is possibly TRBD1 (5 bases). There are 11 residues in the CDR3. V was pared by 9 bases and J by 6 bases, with 9 bases between. Germline assignment: CDR1 MNHNS and CDR2 SASEGT. The CDR3, as DNA: TGTGCCAGTCGGACATTCAATGAGCAGTTCTTC. Translating gives CASRTFNEQFF.